This TCR beta chain appears in the sequencing data of a study of a mutant IDH1 vaccine in newly diagnosed glioma. Study background: Patients came in for eight vaccinations, in weeks 1, 3, 5, 7, 11, 15, 19 and 23. An approximately 62% male, around 38% female split and a mean age of approximately 38 years characterized treated patients.

Overall study findings and caveats: Vaccination induced immune responses in over 85% of patients.

Time point here: week 11, during vaccination. In the vaccine, a single dose held 300 ug of the mutant IDH1 20-mer peptide, along with topical imiquimod. V lost 5 bases, J lost 0 bases, and 4 bases stayed unmatched. The CDR3 is 15 residues long. CDR1 is SEHNR, CDR2 FQNEAQ, per germline (reference sequence). To note about this clone: Its antigen is not known.

The method was immunoSEQ multiplex PCR; TCRdb's version includes in-frame clones alone and lacks a portion of them. The sample lists about 130,000 clones; around four fifths were seen once. The input for sequencing was PBMCs, taken from a glioma patient whose treatment included an IDH1 peptide vaccine. This TCR came from a man aged 40-49 years with glioma. This rearrangement joins TRBV7-9 to TRBJ2-7; TRBD2 matches at 10 bases. The CDR3 is CASSPPSGSSYEQYF. CDR3 in DNA: TGTGCCAGCAGCCCCCCTAGCGGGAGCTCCTACGAGCAGTACTTC.